Each of the 9 T cell receptor beta chains below was sequenced from the same sample in a study of T-cell reconstitution after alpha-beta-depleted transplantation in children. Unique molecular identifiers tagged the TCRbeta library. TCRdb re-derived calls from the PCR reads in MiXCR, one entry per CDR3 protein. The table records around 800,000 distinct CDR3 sequences, roughly 15% of them present only once. The source was PBMCs, mostly from graft donor cells, collected 360 days after TCRalphabeta/CD19-depleted stem cell transplant. These TCRs come from a male patient younger than 18 who had a stem cell transplant for acute lymphoblastic leukemia, so the T cells may come from the graft donor.

J is TRBJ2-7 and V is TRBV12-3 or TRBV12-4; TRBD2 aligns across 7 bases. The CDR3 has 17 amino acids. V dropped 2 bases and J dropped 3; count of bases not matched to a gene: 13. The CDR3 is CASSLRWGKTGGYEQYF. The CDR3 nucleotides read TGTGCCAGCAGTTTAAGGTGGGGAAAAACGGGAGGCTACGAGCAGTACTTC.

The V gene is TRBV10-3, the J gene TRBJ2-5; D may correspond to TRBD1 or TRBD2 (6 bases each). CDR3 length: 15 residues. V lost 0 bases to trimming and J lost 4 bases, with 12 bases between them. Germline loops: CDR1 ENHRY, CDR2 SYGVKD. For the CDR3, the DNA is TGTGCCATCAGTGAGTCGCTCGGGGGCGGAGAGACCCAGTACTTC. As protein: CAISESLGGGETQYF.

This clonotype was picked up a small number of times. The chain couples TRBV20-1 to TRBJ2-1, with 13 bases aligning to TRBD2. Germline V gene lookup returns CDR1 DFQATT and CDR2 SNEGSKA (reference sequence). The CDR3 totals 14 residues. With 6 bases clipped from V and 6 bases from J, the junction kept 5 bases outside the gene matches. The CDR3 reads CSAGGTSGINEQFF. The CDR3 nucleotides are TGCAGTGCCGGTGGGACTAGCGGGATCAATGAGCAGTTCTTC.

This CDR3 reads CASMRYGDTQYF. The CDR3 DNA is TGTGCCAGCATGCGATACGGAGATACGCAGTATTTT. The gene calls are TRBV12-3 or TRBV12-4 and TRBJ2-3; D uncertain. The CDR3 runs to 12 residues. The germline V and J ends were trimmed by 7 bases and 5 bases, with 10 bases remaining between them.

Note on this clonotype: This may come from a read error, since a much larger clone is one base off. The genes are TRBV6-1 and TRBJ2-1; D may be TRBD1 or TRBD2 (5 bases each). The V end was cut by 6 bases, the J end by 6 bases, with 24 bases between. Germline CDR1 MNHNS, CDR2 SASEGT. The CDR3 has 17 amino acids. CDR3 region: CASSRPGTQSFCNEQFF. DNA of the CDR3: TGTGCCAGCAGCCGTCCCGGGACCCAGAGCTTCTGCAATGAGCAGTTCTTC.

Ten or more counts support this clonotype. V and J are TRBV9 and TRBJ2-1, with 10 bases lining up with TRBD2. This CDR3 region has 15 residues. Germline assignment: CDR1 SGDLS and CDR2 YYNGEE. Trimming at V came to 0 bases and at J to 9 bases, leaving 6 bases not matched to a gene. CDR3: CASSVDLAGVSEQFF. CDR3 DNA sequence: TGTGCCAGCAGCGTAGATCTAGCGGGAGTCAGTGAGCAGTTCTTC.

This sequence joins TRBV7-9 and TRBJ2-7, with 12 bases aligning to TRBD2. The CDR3 runs 17 residues. Unmatched junction bases numbered 8, after V lost 3 bases and J lost 2 bases. Germline lookup yields CDR1 SEHNR and CDR2 FQNEAQ (reference sequence). The chain's CDR3 is CASSFSQTSGRTYEQYF. CDR3 DNA: TGTGCCAGCAGCTTTTCCCAGACTAGCGGGAGAACCTACGAGCAGTACTTC.

This clonotype was picked up a small number of times. The CDR3 nucleotides read TGTGCCAGCAGCCAAGTCGAACCTTTCCGGGTCCATAACAATGAGCAGTTCTTC. Amino acid sequence: CASSQVEPFRVHNNEQFF. The genes are TRBV14 and TRBJ2-1; no firm D call. The V end was cut by 1 base, the J end by 5 bases, with 21 bases between. This CDR3 is 18 amino acids long. Germline CDR1 SGHDN, CDR2 FVKESK.

This clonotype showed up just a few times. The CDR3 is CASSIGQPYGYTF. The CDR3 DNA reads as TGCGCCAGCAGCATTGGACAGCCTTATGGCTACACCTTC. The J gene is TRBJ1-2, the V gene TRBV5-1; D is perhaps TRBD1 (6 bases). The CDR3 runs 13 residues. Germline CDR1 reads SGHRS; CDR2 reads YFSETQ. Deletions cut 4 bases from V and 5 bases from J, with 12 bases between.